This T cell receptor beta chain stems from a study of blood T cell repertoires in COVID-19. As for the study in general: Acute and convalescent COVID-19 specimens originated in the United States, Italy and Spain. T cells, B-cell-depleted T cells, or PBMCs provided the cDNA or gDNA that served as material.

In the original workflow: Quantification of nucleated cells was approximated via reference gene primer amplification. TCRdb keeps only in-frame clones here, not all; method: immunoSEQ multiplex PCR. Clonal size and the V and J genes are those of that table, whereas D and trimming came from the DNA. The repertoire holds a few hundred thousand clones, with about nine tenths as singletons. Germline V lookup: CDR1 SGHTA, CDR2 FQGNSA. The CDR3 runs 14 residues. V lost 5 bases to trimming and J lost 5 bases, with 15 bases between them. In this sample, this clone turned up a few times. The chain combines TRBV7-2 with TRBJ1-2; tentative D call: TRBD1 (6 bases). The sequenced sample was peripheral blood. The clonotype originates from a man between 18 and 35 years old with active or convalescent COVID-19. CDR3 coding DNA: TGTGCCAGCAGCCCAGTCAACAGGGTATATGGCTACACCTTC. Translating gives CASSPVNRVYGYTF.